The rows below give T cell receptor beta chains drawn from one sample of a study of blood T cell repertoires in COVID-19. Sequenced by immunoSEQ multiplex PCR; TCRdb stores in-frame clones only, minus some. The table includes 250,000 to 350,000 clones, approximately 90% detected once. Source material: peripheral blood. The source of these receptors is a man aged 30 to 45 with acute or convalescent COVID-19. CDR3s include the opening cysteine and the closing phenylalanine or tryptophan. A D gene is named only where the DNA matches it firmly.

CASSLSYAAFF TRBV28 11 - TRBJ1-1
CASSAAGPDTQYF TRBV12-3/TRBV12-4 13 - TRBJ2-3
CASSLGGQGLETQYF TRBV11-3 15 TRBD1 TRBJ2-5
CASSLQGSYEQYF TRBV12-3/TRBV12-4 13 - TRBJ2-7
CASSSTGYSPLHF TRBV6-2/TRBV6-3 13 TRBD1 TRBJ1-6
CASSYREGETQYF TRBV27 13 - TRBJ2-5
CASTFSSYNSPLHF TRBV19 14 - TRBJ1-6
CASLPRSDRATGELFF TRBV19 16 TRBD1 TRBJ2-2
CASSSYSSGNYGYTF TRBV6-5 15 - TRBJ1-2
CASSTETGGVGGYTF TRBV19 15 TRBD1 TRBJ1-2
CSVELAGGWNEQFF TRBV29-1 14 TRBD2 TRBJ2-1
CASSLVLNLPNTGELFF TRBV7-9 17 - TRBJ2-2
CASSRTLSGGGMETQYF TRBV3-1/TRBV3-2 17 TRBD2 TRBJ2-5
CASSQDFQERETQYF TRBV3-1/TRBV3-2 15 - TRBJ2-5
CASSYSASGGETQYF TRBV6-2/TRBV6-3 15 TRBD2 TRBJ2-5
CASSGLVAGGRSTDTQYF TRBV19 18 TRBD2 TRBJ2-3